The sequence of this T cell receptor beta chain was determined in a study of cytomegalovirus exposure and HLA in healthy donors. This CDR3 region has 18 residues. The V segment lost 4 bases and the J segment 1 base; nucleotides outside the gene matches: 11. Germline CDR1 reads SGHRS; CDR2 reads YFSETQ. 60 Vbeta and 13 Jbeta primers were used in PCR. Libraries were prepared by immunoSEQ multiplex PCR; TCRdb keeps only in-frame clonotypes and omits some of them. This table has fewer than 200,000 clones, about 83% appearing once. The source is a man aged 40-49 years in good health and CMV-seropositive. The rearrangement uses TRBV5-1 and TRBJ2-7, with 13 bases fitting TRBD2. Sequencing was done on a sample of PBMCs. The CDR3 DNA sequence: TGCGCCAGCAGCCTCGACCCCGGGACTAGCGGGATATCCTACGAGCAGTACTTC. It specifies CASSLDPGTSGISYEQYF.